One sample yielded the 21 T cell receptor beta chains listed below, sequenced in a study of post-analysis software for immune sequencing data. Study-level results: Five TRBV segments occurring more often in patients than controls included TRBV5-6, TRBV5-1 and TRBV20-1.

The antigens these receptors bind are not known. Unique molecular identifiers tagged the TCR beta cDNA libraries. MiXCR was run by TCRdb on the PCR reads, yielding one entry per CDR3 protein. Of hundreds of thousands of distinct CDR3 sequences listed, under 55% are singletons. Input material: blood. These receptors originate from a girl between 10 and 17 years old with multiple sclerosis.

This chain connects TRBV12-2 to TRBJ2-7; TRBD2 reflects the table's D call only, with no check against the DNA. The J call may not be correct, given that the DNA end is closer to TRBJ2-5. TRBV12-2 is reported as a pseudogene. This CDR3 contains 15 residues. CDR3 bases: TGTGCAAGTCGCTTAGGCCTAGCGGGATCAGAGACCCAGTACTTC. Its protein product is CASRLGLAGSETQYF.

In regard to this clonotype: An end of the junction differs from the germline gene, which may be a read error. V is TRBV20-1 and J is TRBJ1-4; 9 bases map to TRBD1. CDR3 length: 12 amino acids. Germline V gives CDR1 DFQATT, CDR2 SNEGSKA (reference sequence). The CDR3 sequence is CSAGTGNEKRFF. CDR3 DNA: TGCAGTGCTGGGACAGGGAATGAAAAACGGTTTTTT.

The chain uses TRBV6-5 and TRBJ2-7; D perhaps matches TRBD1 (6 bases). This CDR3 is 13 amino acids long. Trimming removed 6 bases from V and 2 bases from J, with 11 bases in between. In germline, CDR1 is MNHEY, CDR2 SVGAGI. CDR3 sequence (DNA): TGTGCCAGCAGACGGGACAAGCCCTACGAGCAGTACTTC. It yields the protein CASRRDKPYEQYF.

This clonotype was detected only a few times. The genes are TRBV15 and TRBJ2-3; D is possibly TRBD2 (5 bases). CDR1 and CDR2 (germline): LNHNV, YYDKDF (reference sequence). V was shortened by 5 bases and J by 0 bases, with 9 bases between the two germline ends. The CDR3 contains 14 residues. The CDR3, as DNA: TGTGCCACCAGCGGCTGGACTAGCACAGATACGCAGTATTTT. This gives the protein CATSGWTSTDTQYF.

The rearrangement uses TRBV20-1 and TRBJ2-3; the match to TRBD2 covers 8 bases. There are 15 residues in the CDR3. The germline gives CDR1 DFQATT, CDR2 SNEGSKA (reference sequence). V lost 0 bases, J lost 6 bases, and 8 bases stayed unmatched. CDR3 protein: CSAREPSGRMDTQYF. The CDR3 DNA is TGCAGTGCTAGAGAACCTAGCGGGCGTATGGATACGCAGTATTTT.

The CDR3, as DNA: TGTGCCAGCAGCTTAGCGGCTATCCAAGAGACCCAGTACTTC. Its translation: CASSLAAIQETQYF. V and J are TRBV7-2 and TRBJ2-5; D is unresolved. The CDR3 extends over 14 amino acids. Looked up from germline, CDR1 is SGHTA and CDR2 is FQGNSA. Trimming cost V 0 bases and J 1 base, with 6 bases left between them.

In its sample, this clonotype was seen a few times. The CDR3 region is CASSPMRGRISEQYF. DNA for the CDR3: TGTGCCAGCAGCCCTATGAGAGGGAGGATATCCGAGCAGTACTTC. This chain joins TRBV14 and TRBJ2-7; D perhaps matches TRBD2 (6 bases). V lost 4 bases and J 6 bases, leaving 19 bases between the germline ends. CDR1 SGHDN and CDR2 FVKESK come from the germline V gene. The CDR3 is 15 amino acids.

This CDR3 reads CASGPVLNRPDTQYF. The CDR3 nucleotides are TGTGCCAGCGGCCCCGTCCTTAACCGGCCAGATACGCAGTATTTT. The rearrangement uses TRBV9 and TRBJ2-3; D call uncertain. The V gene lost 7 bases and the J gene lost 4 bases, with 19 bases spanning the gap. The CDR3 runs 15 residues. CDR1 and CDR2 from the germline V gene are SGDLS and YYNGEE.

The chain has TRBV10-3 and TRBJ2-1, with TRBD2 matching over 8 bases. The CDR3 is 15 amino acids. With V trimmed by 6 bases and J by 6 bases, 10 bases remained unmatched. Germline CDR1 and CDR2: ENHRY and SYGVKD. The CDR3 spells CAISEVAGSTNEQFF. The CDR3 nucleotides are TGTGCCATCAGCGAAGTAGCGGGATCAACCAATGAGCAGTTCTTC.

This chain uses TRBV4-1 with TRBJ2-3; 11 nucleotides agree with TRBD2. The J segment lost 1 base and the V segment lost 6 bases, leaving 6 bases of the junction unmatched. The V gene's germline CDR1 is MGHRA and CDR2 YSYEKL. The CDR3 is 16 residues long. This CDR3 reads CASRRTGLAGTDTQYF. The CDR3 nucleotides read TGCGCCAGCAGACGAACGGGACTAGCGGGCACAGATACGCAGTATTTT.

This chain uses TRBV7-9 with TRBJ1-2, with D perhaps matching TRBD1 (5 bases). The ends were cut back, 4 bases at V and 5 bases at J, with 20 bases in the middle. CDR1 SEHNR and CDR2 FQNEAQ come from the germline V gene (reference sequence). The CDR3 consists of 16 residues. CDR3 sequence: CASSSEGTGGSYGYTF. In nucleotides, the CDR3 is TGTGCCAGCAGCTCGGAGGGGACGGGGGGATCATATGGCTACACCTTC.

This clonotype appeared a few times. The rearrangement links TRBV29-1 to TRBJ2-7; D is possibly TRBD1 or TRBD2 (5 bases each). The V end was cut by 3 bases, the J end by 4 bases, with 13 bases between. This CDR3 is 13 amino acids long. From germline, CDR1 is SQVTM and CDR2 ANQGSEA. The CDR3 protein is CSVDEGRGYEQYF. DNA of the CDR3: TGCAGCGTTGACGAGGGACGGGGTTACGAGCAGTACTTC.

V is TRBV12-3 or TRBV12-4 and J is TRBJ2-2; TRBD2 might be the D (6 bases). The V gene lost 3 bases and the J gene lost 6 bases, with 11 bases spanning the gap. This CDR3 has 14 residues. The CDR3 region is CASSFSTGAGELFF. The CDR3 nucleotides are TGTGCCAGCAGTTTTAGTACGGGAGCCGGGGAGCTGTTTTTT.

This clonotype was seen a few times. This chain joins TRBV28 and TRBJ2-1, with 9 nucleotides matching TRBD1. V lost 3 bases and J lost 7; bases outside the gene matches: 7. Germline-derived CDR1 and CDR2 are MDHEN and SYDVKM. CDR3 length: 15 amino acids. The CDR3 loop reads CASSLDPGQGNEQFF. The CDR3, as DNA: TGTGCCAGCAGTTTGGATCCGGGACAGGGAAATGAGCAGTTCTTC.

On this clonotype: The germline gene is not matched at one end of the junction; a read error may be the cause. The chain links TRBV7-9 to TRBJ1-2; D remains unclear. Germline V CDR1 and CDR2: SEHNR, FQNEAQ (reference sequence). This CDR3 is built from 10 residues. The CDR3 sequence is CAGSLDGYTF. DNA of the CDR3: TGTGCCGGCAGCTTAGATGGCTACACCTTC.

V gene TRBV28 combines with J gene TRBJ1-2; D is possibly TRBD1 (6 bases). Germline V gives CDR1 MDHEN, CDR2 SYDVKM. CDR3 length: 11 residues. The CDR3 is CLEGDYYGYTF. CDR3 nucleotide sequence: TGTCTAGAGGGGGATTACTATGGCTACACCTTC.

This clonotype was counted a single time. This chain uses TRBV13 with TRBJ2-4, with a possible D match to TRBD1 (6 bases). The DNA end lines up better with TRBJ2-7; the J call may be wrong. Per the germline V gene, CDR1 is PRHDT and CDR2 is FYEKMQ (reference sequence). This CDR3 has 17 residues. This chain's CDR3 is CASSLGLMGQTTYEQYF. In nucleotides, the CDR3 is TGTGCCAGCAGCTTAGGCCTGATGGGACAAACGACCTACGAGCAGTACTTC.

This clonotype was observed a few times. The chain couples TRBV10-3 to TRBJ2-1; TRBD1 or TRBD2 may be the D gene (5 bases each). This CDR3 contains 14 residues. Germline CDR1 ENHRY, CDR2 SYGVKD. V shed 0 bases and J shed 6 bases, with 9 bases lying between them. In DNA form, the CDR3 reads TGTGCCATCAGTGAGTCGAGTGGGGGCAATGAGCAGTTCTTC. Translating gives CAISESSGGNEQFF.

This clonotype was seen just once. The chain carries TRBV5-4 and TRBJ1-1, with TRBD1 as a possible D gene (6 bases). Trimming pared 4 bases from V and 2 bases from J, leaving 12 bases between. CDR1 is SGHNT and CDR2 is YYREEE in the germline V gene (reference sequence). CDR3 size: 14 residues. The CDR3 is CASSIQGTNTEAFF. The CDR3 DNA reads TGTGCCAGCAGCATACAGGGTACAAACACTGAAGCTTTCTTT.

The chain has TRBV11-2 and TRBJ2-3; D gene unclear. Per germline, CDR1 SGHAT and CDR2 FQNNGV. The CDR3 spans 16 residues. V was trimmed by 5 bases and J by 2 bases, leaving 17 bases between them. CDR3 sequence: CASSLLWNQNTDTQYF. The CDR3 DNA is TGTGCCAGCAGCCTACTCTGGAACCAAAACACAGATACGCAGTATTTT. Full variable domain (remainder filled in from reference TRBV11-2 and TRBJ2-3): EAGVAQSPRYKIIEKRQSVAFWCNPISGHATLYWYQQILGQGPKLLIQFQNNGVVDDSQLPKDRFSAERLKGVDSTLKIQPAKLEDSAVYLCASSLLWNQNTDTQYFGPGTRLTVL.

With regard to this clonotype: This may stem from a read error, because a much larger clone lies one nucleotide away. The rearrangement links TRBV20-1 to TRBJ2-5; D tentatively reads TRBD1 or TRBD2 (6 bases each). The CDR3 runs to 15 residues. The germline V and J ends were trimmed by 3 bases and 11 bases, with 25 bases remaining between them. CDR1 is DFQATT and CDR2 is SNEGSKA in the germline V gene (reference sequence). The CDR3 DNA reads TGCAGTGCTAGTCGTCGCGGAGGGGGGCACAGTGAGCAGTACTTC. Protein sequence: CSASRRGGGHSEQYF.